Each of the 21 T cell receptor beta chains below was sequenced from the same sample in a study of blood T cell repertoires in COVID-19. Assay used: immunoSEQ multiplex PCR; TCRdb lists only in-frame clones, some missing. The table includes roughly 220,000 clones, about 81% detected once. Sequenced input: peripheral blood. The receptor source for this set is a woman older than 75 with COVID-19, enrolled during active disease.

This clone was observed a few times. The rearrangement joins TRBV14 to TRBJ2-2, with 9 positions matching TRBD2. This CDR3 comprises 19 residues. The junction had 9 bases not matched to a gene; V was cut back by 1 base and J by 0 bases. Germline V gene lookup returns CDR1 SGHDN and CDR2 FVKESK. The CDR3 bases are TGTGCCAGCAGCCAAGGGGTCCGAGCGGGGGGCGCGAACACCGGGGAGCTGTTTTTT. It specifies CASSQGVRAGGANTGELFF.

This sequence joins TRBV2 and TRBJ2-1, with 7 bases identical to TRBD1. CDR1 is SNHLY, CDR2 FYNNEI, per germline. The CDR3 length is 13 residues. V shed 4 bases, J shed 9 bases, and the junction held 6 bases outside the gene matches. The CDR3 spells CASSVEGAGEQFF. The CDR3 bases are TGTGCCAGCAGTGTAGAGGGGGCAGGTGAGCAGTTCTTC.

As DNA, the CDR3 is TGTGCCAGCTCACCACCGCCCCAGGGGAACACTGAAGCTTTCTTT. Its translation: CASSPPPQGNTEAFF. The rearrangement uses TRBV18 and TRBJ1-1, with TRBD1 as a possible D gene (5 bases). V was shortened by 0 bases and J by 1 base, with 9 bases between the two germline ends. CDR1 KGHSH and CDR2 LQKENI come from the germline V gene. The CDR3 is made up of 15 amino acids.

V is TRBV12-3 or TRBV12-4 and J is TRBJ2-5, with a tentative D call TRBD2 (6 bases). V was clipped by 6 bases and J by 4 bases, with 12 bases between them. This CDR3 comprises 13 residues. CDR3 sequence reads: CASSPARGETQYF. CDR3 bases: TGTGCCAGCAGCCCCGCGCGGGGAGAGACCCAGTACTTC.

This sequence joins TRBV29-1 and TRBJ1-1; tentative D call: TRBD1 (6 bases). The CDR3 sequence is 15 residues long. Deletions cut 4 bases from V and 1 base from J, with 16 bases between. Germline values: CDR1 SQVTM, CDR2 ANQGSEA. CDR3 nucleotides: TGCAGCGTTGGTAACAGGGAGTTTTGGAACACTGAAGCTTTCTTT. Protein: CSVGNREFWNTEAFF.

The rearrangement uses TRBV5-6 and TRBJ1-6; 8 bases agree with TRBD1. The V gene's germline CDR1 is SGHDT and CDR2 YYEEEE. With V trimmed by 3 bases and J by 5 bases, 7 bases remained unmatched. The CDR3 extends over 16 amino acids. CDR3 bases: TGTGCCAGCAGCTCTCCGCCGACAGGGGATAATTCACCCCTCCACTTT. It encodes CASSSPPTGDNSPLHF.

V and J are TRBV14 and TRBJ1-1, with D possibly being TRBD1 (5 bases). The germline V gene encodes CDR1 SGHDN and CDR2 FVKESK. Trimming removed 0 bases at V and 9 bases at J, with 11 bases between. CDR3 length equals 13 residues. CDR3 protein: CASSQDWQGKAFF. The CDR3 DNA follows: TGTGCCAGCAGCCAAGATTGGCAGGGTAAAGCTTTCTTT.

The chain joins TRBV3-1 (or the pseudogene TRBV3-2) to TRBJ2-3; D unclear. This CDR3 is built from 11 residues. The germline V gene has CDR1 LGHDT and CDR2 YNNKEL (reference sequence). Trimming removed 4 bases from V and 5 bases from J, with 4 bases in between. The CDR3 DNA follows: TGTGCCAGCAGCCTTCTAGATACGCAGTATTTT. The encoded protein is CASSLLDTQYF.

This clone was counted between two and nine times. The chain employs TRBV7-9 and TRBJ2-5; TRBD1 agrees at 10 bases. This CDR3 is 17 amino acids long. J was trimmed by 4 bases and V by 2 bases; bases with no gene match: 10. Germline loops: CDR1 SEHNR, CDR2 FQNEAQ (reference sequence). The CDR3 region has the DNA TGTGCCAGCAGCTTATCCGCAGGACAGGGGGTTTCAGAGACCCAGTACTTC. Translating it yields CASSLSAGQGVSETQYF.

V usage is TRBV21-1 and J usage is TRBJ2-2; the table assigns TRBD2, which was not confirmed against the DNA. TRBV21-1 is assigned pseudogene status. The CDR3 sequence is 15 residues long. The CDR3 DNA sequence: TGTGCCAGCATCCTAGAGGACTTGAAAAACGGGGAGCTGTTTTTT. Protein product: CASILEDLKNGELFF.

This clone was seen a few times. In DNA, the CDR3 is TGTGCCAGCTCACCGCCGGGACAGCCCTACGAGCAGTACTTC. Encoded protein: CASSPPGQPYEQYF. The rearrangement joins TRBV18 to TRBJ2-7, with 7 nucleotides matching TRBD1. V was clipped by 3 bases and J by 2 bases; unmatched bases: 4. CDR3 size: 14 residues. Germline V gene data show CDR1 as KGHSH and CDR2 as LQKENI.

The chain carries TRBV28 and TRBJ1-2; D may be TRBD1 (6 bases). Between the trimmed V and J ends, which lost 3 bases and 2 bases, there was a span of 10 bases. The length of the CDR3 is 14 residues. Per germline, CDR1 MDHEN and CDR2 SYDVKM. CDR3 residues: CASSLPQGNYGYTF. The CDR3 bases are TGTGCCAGCAGTTTGCCACAGGGAAACTATGGCTACACCTTC.

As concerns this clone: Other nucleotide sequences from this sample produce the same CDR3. This CDR3 is CASSPGTGGSYEQYF. For the CDR3, the DNA is TGTGCCAGCTCACCAGGGACAGGGGGCTCCTACGAGCAGTACTTC. The chain is built from TRBV18 and TRBJ2-7, with TRBD1 matching 11 bases. Looked up from germline, CDR1 is KGHSH and CDR2 is LQKENI. After removal of 2 bases from V and 0 bases from J, the junction contained 0 bases not matched to a gene. This CDR3 has 15 amino acids.

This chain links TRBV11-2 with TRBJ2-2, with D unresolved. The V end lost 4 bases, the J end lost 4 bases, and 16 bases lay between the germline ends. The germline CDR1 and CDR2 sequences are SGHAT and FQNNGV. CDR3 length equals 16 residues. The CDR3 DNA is TGTGCCAGCAGCTCGTACTCCCCTTCGGGCACCGGGGAGCTGTTTTTT. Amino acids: CASSSYSPSGTGELFF.

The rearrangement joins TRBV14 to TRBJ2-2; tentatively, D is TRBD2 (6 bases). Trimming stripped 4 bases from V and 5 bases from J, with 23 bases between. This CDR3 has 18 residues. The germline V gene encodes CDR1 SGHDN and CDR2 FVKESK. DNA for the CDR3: TGTGCCAGCAGCCCACGCCTCGGTGGGGCGGGAAATACCGGGGAGCTGTTTTTT. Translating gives CASSPRLGGAGNTGELFF. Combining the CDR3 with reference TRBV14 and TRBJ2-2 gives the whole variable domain EAGVTQFPSHSVIEKGQTVTLRCDPISGHDNLYWYRRVMGKEIKFLLHFVKESKQDESGMPNNRFLAERTGGTYSTLKVQPAELEDSGVYFCASSPRLGGAGNTGELFFGEGSRLTVL.

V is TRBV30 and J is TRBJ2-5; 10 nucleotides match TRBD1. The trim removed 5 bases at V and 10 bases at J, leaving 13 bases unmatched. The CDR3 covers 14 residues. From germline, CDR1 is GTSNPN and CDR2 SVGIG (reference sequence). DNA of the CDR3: TGTGCCTGGGATGGACAGGGGGACAAGATTGTCCAGTACTTC. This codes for CAWDGQGDKIVQYF.

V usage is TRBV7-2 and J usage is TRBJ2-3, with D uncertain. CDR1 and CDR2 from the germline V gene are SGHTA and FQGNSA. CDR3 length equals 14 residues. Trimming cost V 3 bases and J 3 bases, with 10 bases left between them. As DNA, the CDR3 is TGTGCCAGCAGCTTTGGGCTATTAACAGATACGCAGTATTTT. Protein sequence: CASSFGLLTDTQYF.

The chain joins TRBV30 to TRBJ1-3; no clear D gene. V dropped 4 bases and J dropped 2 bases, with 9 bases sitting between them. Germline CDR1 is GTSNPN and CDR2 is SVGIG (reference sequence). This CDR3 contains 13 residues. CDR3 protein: CAWINKPGNTIYF. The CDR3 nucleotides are TGTGCCTGGATTAATAAGCCTGGAAACACCATATATTTT. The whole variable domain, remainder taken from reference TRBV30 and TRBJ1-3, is SQTIHQWPATLVQPVGSPLSLECTVEGTSNPNLYWYRQAAGRGLQLLFYSVGIGQISSEVPQNLSASRPQDRQFILSSKKLLLSDSGFYLCAWINKPGNTIYFGEGSWLTVV.

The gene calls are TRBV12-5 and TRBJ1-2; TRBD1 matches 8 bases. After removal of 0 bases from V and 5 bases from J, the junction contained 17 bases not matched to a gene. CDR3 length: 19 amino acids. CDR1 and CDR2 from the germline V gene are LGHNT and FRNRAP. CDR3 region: CASGLVGTSGRGLNYGYTF. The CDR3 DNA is TGTGCTAGTGGTTTGGTAGGCACAAGTGGCAGGGGGCTAAATTATGGCTACACCTTC.

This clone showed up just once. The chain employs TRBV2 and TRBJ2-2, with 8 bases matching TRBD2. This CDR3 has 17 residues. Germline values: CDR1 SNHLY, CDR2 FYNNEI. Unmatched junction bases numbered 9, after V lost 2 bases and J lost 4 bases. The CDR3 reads CASSEIGSGRGTGELFF. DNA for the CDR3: TGTGCCAGCAGTGAAATAGGGAGCGGGAGAGGCACCGGGGAGCTGTTTTTT.

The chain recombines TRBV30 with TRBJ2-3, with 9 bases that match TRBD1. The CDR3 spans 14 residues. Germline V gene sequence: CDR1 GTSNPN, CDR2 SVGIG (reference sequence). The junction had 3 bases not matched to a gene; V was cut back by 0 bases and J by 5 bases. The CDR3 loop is CAWSVWDRVDTQYF. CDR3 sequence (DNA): TGTGCCTGGAGTGTATGGGACAGGGTAGATACGCAGTATTTT.